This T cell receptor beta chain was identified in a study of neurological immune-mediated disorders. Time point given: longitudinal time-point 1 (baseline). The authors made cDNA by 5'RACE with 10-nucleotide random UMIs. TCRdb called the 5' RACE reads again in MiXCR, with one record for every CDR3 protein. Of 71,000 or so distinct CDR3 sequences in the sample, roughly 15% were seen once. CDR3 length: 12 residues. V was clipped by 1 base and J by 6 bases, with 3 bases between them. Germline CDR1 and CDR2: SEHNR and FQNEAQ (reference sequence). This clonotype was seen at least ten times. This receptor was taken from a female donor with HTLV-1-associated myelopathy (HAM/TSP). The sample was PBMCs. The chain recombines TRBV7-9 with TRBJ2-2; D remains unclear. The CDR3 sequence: CASSLDSGELFF. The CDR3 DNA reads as TGTGCCAGCAGCTTAGATTCCGGGGAGCTGTTTTTT.